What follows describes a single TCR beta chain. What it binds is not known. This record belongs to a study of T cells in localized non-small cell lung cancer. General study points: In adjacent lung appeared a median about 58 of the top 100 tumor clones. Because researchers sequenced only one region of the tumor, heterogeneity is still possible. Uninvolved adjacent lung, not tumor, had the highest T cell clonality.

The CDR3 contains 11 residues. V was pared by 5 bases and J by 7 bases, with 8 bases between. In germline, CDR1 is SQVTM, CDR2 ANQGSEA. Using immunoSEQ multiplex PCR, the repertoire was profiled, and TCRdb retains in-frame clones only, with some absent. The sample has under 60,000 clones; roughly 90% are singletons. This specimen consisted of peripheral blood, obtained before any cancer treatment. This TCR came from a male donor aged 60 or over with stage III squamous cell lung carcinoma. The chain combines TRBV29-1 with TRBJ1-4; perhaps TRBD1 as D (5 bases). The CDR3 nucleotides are TGCAGCGTTCTGGGGCCTGAAAAACTGTTTTTT. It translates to CSVLGPEKLFF.